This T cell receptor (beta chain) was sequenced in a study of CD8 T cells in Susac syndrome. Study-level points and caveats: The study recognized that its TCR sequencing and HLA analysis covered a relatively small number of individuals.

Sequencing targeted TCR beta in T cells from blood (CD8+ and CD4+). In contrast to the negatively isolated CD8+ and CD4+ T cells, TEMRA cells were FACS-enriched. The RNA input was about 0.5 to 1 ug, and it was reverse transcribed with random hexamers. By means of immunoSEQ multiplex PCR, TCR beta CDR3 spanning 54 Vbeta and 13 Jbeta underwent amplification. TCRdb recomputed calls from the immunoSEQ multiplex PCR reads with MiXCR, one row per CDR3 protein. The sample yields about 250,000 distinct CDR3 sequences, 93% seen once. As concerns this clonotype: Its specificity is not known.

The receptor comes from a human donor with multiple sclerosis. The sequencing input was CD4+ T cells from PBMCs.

The CDR3 DNA reads as TGTGCCAGCAGTTACTCTCAGGGGAGCAATCAGCCCCAGCATTTT. Its translation: CASSYSQGSNQPQHF. The genes are TRBV6-6 and TRBJ1-5, with D possibly TRBD1 on 6 matching bases. The CDR3 length is 15 residues. Trimming pared 0 bases from V and 1 base from J, leaving 7 bases between. The germline CDR1 and CDR2 sequences are MNHNY and SVGAGI (reference sequence).